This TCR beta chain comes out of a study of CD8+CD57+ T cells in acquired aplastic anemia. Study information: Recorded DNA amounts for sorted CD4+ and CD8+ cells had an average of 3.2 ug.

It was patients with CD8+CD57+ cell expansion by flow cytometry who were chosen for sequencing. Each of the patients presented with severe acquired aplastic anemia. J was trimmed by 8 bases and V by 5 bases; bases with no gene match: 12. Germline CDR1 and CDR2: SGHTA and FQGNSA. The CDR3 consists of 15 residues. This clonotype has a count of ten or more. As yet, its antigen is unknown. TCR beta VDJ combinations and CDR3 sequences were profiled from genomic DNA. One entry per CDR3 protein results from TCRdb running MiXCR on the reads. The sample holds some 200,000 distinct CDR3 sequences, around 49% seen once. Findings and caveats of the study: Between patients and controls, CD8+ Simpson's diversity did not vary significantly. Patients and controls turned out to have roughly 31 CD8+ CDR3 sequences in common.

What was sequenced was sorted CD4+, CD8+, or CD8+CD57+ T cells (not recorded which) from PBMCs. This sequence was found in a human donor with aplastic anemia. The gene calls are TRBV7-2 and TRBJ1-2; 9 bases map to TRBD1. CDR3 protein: CASSPGMGQGYGYTF. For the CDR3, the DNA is TGTGCCAGCAGCCCGGGCATGGGACAGGGCTACGGCTACACCTTC.